The sequence of this T cell receptor (beta chain) was determined in a study of beta chain features in type 1 diabetes. Notes on the study in general: Moderate but significant shortening of TCRB CDR3s was recorded in all four CD4+ subsets from Type 1 diabetes patients.

Germline V gene lookup returns CDR1 MDHEN and CDR2 SYDVKM. J was trimmed by 9 bases and V by 3 bases; bases with no gene match: 6. The CDR3 spans 14 residues. Concerning this clone itself: Antigen: not known.

Of the isolated RNA, all was reverse transcribed, and so the sequenced material was expressed TCRB transcripts. TCRdb's table, derived via immunoSEQ multiplex PCR, lists solely in-frame clones and lacks some. Among about 260,000 clones listed, roughly 21% were seen once. The sequencing input was naive CD4+ T cells from blood. This chain connects TRBV28 to TRBJ2-1, with 9 bases aligning to TRBD2. The clonotype was recovered from a woman aged 40 to 50 with type 1 diabetes. CDR3: CASSLGSGRSEQFF. CDR3 nucleotides: TGTGCCAGCAGTTTGGGAAGCGGGAGGAGTGAGCAGTTCTTC.